This TCR beta chain was profiled in a study of blood T cell repertoires in COVID-19. About the study: Whether acute or convalescent, the COVID-19 samples came from the United States, Italy and Spain. T cells, B-cell-depleted T cells, or PBMCs provided the cDNA or gDNA that served as material.

Authors' data handling: Cell counts per sample came from amplifying reference gene primers. The repertoire was sequenced with immunoSEQ multiplex PCR; TCRdb's copy has only in-frame clones and lacks some. Clone size and the V and J calls come from that table; the DNA yielded D and trimming. The table has a few hundred thousand clones, roughly 86% seen once. V lost 4 bases and J lost 5; bases outside the gene matches: 5. The CDR3 totals 15 residues. Germline loops: CDR1 MNHEY, CDR2 SMNVEV (reference sequence). The sequenced material came from peripheral blood. The chain carries TRBV27 and TRBJ2-3, with 11 positions matching TRBD1. The sequence was obtained from a man younger than 35 with active or convalescent COVID-19. DNA of the CDR3: TGTGCCAGCAGTTGGAGGACAGGGGGCGAAGATACGCAGTATTTT. As protein: CASSWRTGGEDTQYF.